This T cell receptor (beta chain) emerged from a study of blood T cells in healthy people across ages (dated by TCRdb to the mid-2010s). About the investigation overall: In model experiments, template switching captured about one uniquely barcoded TCR beta cDNA molecule for every two T cells. To track age-related changes in TCR beta repertoire diversity, the study relied on deep sequencing normalized with unique cDNA molecular identifiers. The donors were divided into four age groups: young (average around 15 years), middle-aged (around 37), aged (approximately 64) and long-lived (82). To avoid experimental bias, donors of different ages were spread randomly across the sequencing lanes. For two donors (one aged 18 to 30 and one aged 80 or older), the study analyzed two additional independent replicas of 1 million unique cDNA reads from the same blood draw. What the research found in general, with its limitations: Because donor CMV infection status was unknown, age-related changes in expanded clonotypes were potentially confounded. Compared with the aged group, the long-lived group had more naive CD4+ T cells, fewer expanded clones and increased TCR diversity, suggesting age selection. Conclusive comparison of naive and antigen-experienced compartments was prevented by the profiling of bulk unsorted PBMCs. Total diversity estimates from one million sequenced T cells were considered lower bounds and underestimates. Observed TCR beta diversity per million T cells fell roughly linearly with age, and a significant reduction was already apparent by age about 36. Observed TCR beta diversity correlated strongly with the percentage of naive T cells measured by flow cytometry.

The library came from 5' RACE. The second PCR ran for roughly 6 to 11 cycles and used a J-beta primer mix along with a sample-barcoded 5' primer. A template-switch 5' adaptor carrying 12 random nucleotides introduced a unique molecular identifier onto each TCR beta cDNA molecule. Each sample yielded at least 2.5 million CDR3-containing paired-end reads. First-strand cDNA was synthesized from all RNA with the Mint cDNA synthesis kit, primed by a TRBC-specific oligonucleotide. Following uracil-DNA glycosylase treatment, all cDNA underwent a first 18-cycle PCR with the universal primers M1SS and BC2_uni_R. Processing in the source paper ran as follows. For normalization, 1 million high-quality reads, each with a distinct molecular identifier, were randomly selected from each sample. Reads sharing molecular identifiers were discarded rather than binned into consensus sequences. MiTCR, with a Q25 quality threshold and the strictest error-elimination algorithm, was used for CDR3 identification, clonotype clustering and error correction. A nonparametric unseen species model with Euler transformation was used to estimate lower-bound total TCR beta diversity. The public sequencing data were trimmed at Q25 with fastp and processed into clonotypes with MiXCR by TCRdb, which kept only in-frame beta chains. Entries that share a CDR3 protein sequence are merged under the most common genes and DNA. The V and J calls, along with clone size, are taken from TCRdb and not from the paper's own processing. The sample table holds 1,800,000 or so distinct CDR3 sequences, of which about 39% were seen once. 23% of the sample goes to the ten largest clones.

The sample holds one count of this clonotype. Its antigen remains unidentified. No much larger clone exists at a distance of one base, and base qualities are not known. V trim: 4 bases; J trim: 7 bases; unmatched bases: 6. The germline V gene sets CDR1 to WSHSY and CDR2 to SAAADI. The CDR3, cysteine through phenylalanine, is 15 amino acids long. Only the CDR3 region is kept as DNA, spanning 45 bases read in frame from base 1. Donors were 40 or so systemically healthy Caucasian individuals from Russia aged roughly 6 to 95 years. Ten milliliters of peripheral blood were drawn from each donor into EDTA-treated Vacutainer tubes. Ficoll-Paque density-gradient centrifugation was used to isolate PBMCs, with at least 7 million per sample. Trizol reagent was used to extract total RNA from PBMCs, with at least 6 micrograms per sample. The percentages of naive CD45RAhigh/CD27high T cells were determined by flow cytometry on a PBMC aliquot from every donor.

Sequencing input: blood. The chain employs TRBV10-2 and TRBJ1-6, with 8 bases in between that match TRBD1. The TCR sequence derives from a human donor in good health. The CDR3 loop reads CASSGSRQGNSPLHF. Read as DNA, the sequence is TGCGCCAGCAGTGGCAGTAGACAGGGGAATTCACCCCTCCACTTT.